Described below is a single TCR beta chain sequence and its context. This sample is drawn from a study of blood T cell repertoires in COVID-19. Germline values: CDR1 SGHNT, CDR2 YENEEA. CDR3 length: 15 amino acids. Trimming removed 5 bases at V and 2 bases at J, with 13 bases between. Data came from immunoSEQ multiplex PCR; TCRdb stores just in-frame clones and leaves some out. Among 200,000 to 250,000 clones listed, roughly 84% were seen once. Sequencing was carried out using peripheral blood. This TCR derives from a woman aged 40 to 50 with active or convalescent COVID-19. The rearrangement uses TRBV11-3 and TRBJ2-1, with TRBD2 as a possible D gene (5 bases). Here the CDR3 DNA reads TGTGCCAGCAGCCCTGCCCCTAGCCCCTACAATGAGCAGTTCTTC. It specifies CASSPAPSPYNEQFF.